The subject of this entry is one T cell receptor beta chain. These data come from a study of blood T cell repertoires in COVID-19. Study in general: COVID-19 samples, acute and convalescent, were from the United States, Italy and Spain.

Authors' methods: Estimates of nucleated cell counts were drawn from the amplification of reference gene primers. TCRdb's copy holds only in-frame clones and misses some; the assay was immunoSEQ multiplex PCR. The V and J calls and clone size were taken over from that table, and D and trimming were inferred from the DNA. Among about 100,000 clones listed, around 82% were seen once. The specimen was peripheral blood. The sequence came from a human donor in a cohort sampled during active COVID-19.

The CDR3 DNA follows: TGTGCCAGTAGTATAGGGCATTACGACAATGAGCAGTTCTTC. Its protein is CASSIGHYDNEQFF. The chain combines TRBV19 with TRBJ2-1, with unresolved D. Trimming shortened V by 1 base and J by 5 bases, and 9 bases separated the two germline ends. CDR3 length: 14 amino acids. CDR1 is LNHDA and CDR2 is SQIVND in the germline V gene (reference sequence).